These 9 T cell receptor beta chains originate from one sample sequenced in a study of CD8+CD57+ T cells in acquired aplastic anemia. The sequenced patients had an expansion of CD8+CD57+ cells seen by flow cytometry. Template material for TCR beta VDJ and CDR3 profiling consisted of genomic DNA. MiXCR, applied by TCRdb to the reads, yields one record per CDR3 protein. In the table there are around 200,000 distinct CDR3 sequences, roughly 50% of which are singletons. Material: sorted CD4+, CD8+, or CD8+CD57+ T cells (not recorded which) from PBMCs. Source of these receptors: a human donor with aplastic anemia.

The chain joins TRBV10-3 to TRBJ1-6; 12 bases are a match to TRBD1. Germline loops: CDR1 ENHRY, CDR2 SYGVKD. The V gene end was trimmed by 5 bases and the J gene end by 8 bases; junction bases not matched to a gene: 10. This CDR3 comprises 17 residues. The CDR3 region is CAISPMAGDRGHSPLHF. The CDR3 DNA reads TGTGCCATCAGTCCTATGGCGGGGGACAGGGGGCATTCACCCCTCCACTTT.

Notes on this clonotype: Compared with germline, one end of the junction differs, possibly owing to a read error. The chain links TRBV20-1 to TRBJ2-1; weak D call: TRBD2 (5 bases). Germline CDR1 reads DFQATT; CDR2 reads SNEGSKA (reference sequence). The CDR3 contains 14 residues. The CDR3 reads CSATAPERYNEQFF. CDR3 bases: TGCAGTGCTACCGCTCCTGAGCGGTACAACGAGCAGTTCTTC.

The chain is built from TRBV7-2 and TRBJ1-2; 8 bases are a match to TRBD1. The germline V gene has CDR1 SGHTA and CDR2 FQGNSA. This CDR3 comprises 15 residues. J lost 3 bases, V lost 5 bases, and 8 bases had no gene match. In nucleotides, the CDR3 is TGTGCCAGCAGCCCTCGAGGACAGGGTGACTATGGCTACACCTTC. Protein sequence: CASSPRGQGDYGYTF. The entire variable domain, with the rest obtained from reference TRBV7-2 and TRBJ1-2, is as follows: GAGVSQSPSNKVTEKGKDVELRCDPISGHTALYWYRQSLGQGLEFLIYFQGNSAPDKSGLPSDRFSAERTGGSVSTLTIQRTQQEDSAVYLCASSPRGQGDYGYTFGSGTRLTVV.

This clonotype appeared a few times. The germline gene is not matched at one end of the junction; a read error may be the cause. The chain is built from TRBV28 and TRBJ1-6, with 7 bases fitting TRBD1. The CDR3 is 12 residues long. From germline, CDR1 is MDHEN and CDR2 SYDVKM. The CDR3 loop reads CASSSDDRAVNF. The CDR3 nucleotides read TGTGCCAGCAGTTCAGACGACAGGGCCGTAAACTTT.

This clonotype showed up just a few times. J is TRBJ2-7 and V is TRBV20-1; perhaps TRBD1 as D (5 bases). Between the trimmed V and J ends, which lost 2 bases and 4 bases, there was a span of 9 bases. This CDR3 is 12 amino acids long. CDR1 is DFQATT and CDR2 is SNEGSKA in the germline V gene (reference sequence). CDR3 bases: TGCAGTGCTAGACGACAGAGTTACGAGCAGTACTTC. This translates into CSARRQSYEQYF.

CDR3 nucleotide sequence: TGTGCCAGCAGTGAGAGGCAGGCGAAGAATCAGCCCCAGCATTTT. Protein: CASSERQAKNQPQHF. V is TRBV2 and J is TRBJ1-5; D is unresolved. The V and J ends lost 3 bases and 4 bases respectively, with 13 bases between them. The germline V gene has CDR1 SNHLY and CDR2 FYNNEI. The CDR3 contains 15 residues.

V gene TRBV2 combines with J gene TRBJ1-1, with 9 bases identical to TRBD1. Unmatched junction bases numbered 3, after V lost 9 bases and J lost 1 base. The CDR3 has 13 amino acids. CDR1 and CDR2 (germline): SNHLY, FYNNEI. The CDR3 DNA is TGTGCCAGGAAGGGACAGGGGAACACTGAAGCTTTCTTT. Its translation: CARKGQGNTEAFF.

This clonotype has at least ten counts. The chain is built from TRBV9 and TRBJ2-2, with 11 bases matching TRBD2. The CDR3 covers 17 residues. Trimming took 2 bases from V and 7 from J; bases not matched to a gene: 10. Germline V gene sequence: CDR1 SGDLS, CDR2 YYNGEE. The CDR3 coding sequence is TGTGCCAGCAGCGTCCACCTTAGCGGGGGGGTGTACGGGGAGCTGTTTTTT. It encodes CASSVHLSGGVYGELFF.

The V call is TRBV5-1, the J call TRBJ2-1; 7 bases line up with TRBD2. J was trimmed by 1 base and V by 2 bases; bases with no gene match: 6. CDR1 is SGHRS and CDR2 is YFSETQ in the germline V gene. There are 16 residues in the CDR3. CDR3 DNA sequence: TGCGCCAGCAGCTTAGCCCTAGCGGCGTCCTACAATGAGCAGTTCTTC. This codes for CASSLALAASYNEQFF.